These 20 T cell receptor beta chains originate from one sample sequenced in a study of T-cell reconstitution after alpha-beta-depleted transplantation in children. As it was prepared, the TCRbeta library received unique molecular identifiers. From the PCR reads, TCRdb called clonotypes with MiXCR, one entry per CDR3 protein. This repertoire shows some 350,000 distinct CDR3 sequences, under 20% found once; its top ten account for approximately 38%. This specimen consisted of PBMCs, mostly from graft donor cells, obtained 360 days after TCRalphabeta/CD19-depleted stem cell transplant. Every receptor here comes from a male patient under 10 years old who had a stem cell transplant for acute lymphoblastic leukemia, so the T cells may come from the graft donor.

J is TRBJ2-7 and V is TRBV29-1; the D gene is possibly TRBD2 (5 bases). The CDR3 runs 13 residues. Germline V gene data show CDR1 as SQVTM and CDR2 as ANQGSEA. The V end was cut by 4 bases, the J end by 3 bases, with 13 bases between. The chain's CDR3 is CSVVGGRGYEQYF. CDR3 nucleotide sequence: TGCAGCGTTGTCGGAGGCCGGGGCTACGAGCAGTACTTC.

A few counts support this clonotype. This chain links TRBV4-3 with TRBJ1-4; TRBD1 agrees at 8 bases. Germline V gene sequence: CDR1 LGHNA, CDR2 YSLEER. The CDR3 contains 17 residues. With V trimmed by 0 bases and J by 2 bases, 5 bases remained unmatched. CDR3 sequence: CASSQDPSGGTNEKLFF. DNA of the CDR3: TGCGCCAGCAGCCAAGACCCCTCAGGGGGCACTAATGAAAAACTGTTTTTT.

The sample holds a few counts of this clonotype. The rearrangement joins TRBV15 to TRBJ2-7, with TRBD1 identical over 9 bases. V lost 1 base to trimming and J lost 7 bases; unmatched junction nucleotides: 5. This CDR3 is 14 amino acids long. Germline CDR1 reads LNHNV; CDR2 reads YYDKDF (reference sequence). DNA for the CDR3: TGTGCCACCAGCAGAGGAGGACAGGGGAGGGAGCAGTACTTC. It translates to CATSRGGQGREQYF.

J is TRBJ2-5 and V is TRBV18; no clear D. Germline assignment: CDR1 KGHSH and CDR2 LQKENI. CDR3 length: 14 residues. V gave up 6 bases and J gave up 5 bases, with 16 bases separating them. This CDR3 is CASSQGIQEETQYF. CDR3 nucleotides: TGTGCCAGCTCCCAAGGGATTCAAGAGGAGACCCAGTACTTC.

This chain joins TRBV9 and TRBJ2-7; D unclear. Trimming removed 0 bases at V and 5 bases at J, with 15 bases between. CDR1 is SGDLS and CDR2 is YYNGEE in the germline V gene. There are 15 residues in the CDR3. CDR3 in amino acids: CASSVGSGAGNEQYF. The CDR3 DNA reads TGTGCCAGCAGCGTAGGAAGTGGCGCTGGCAACGAGCAGTACTTC.

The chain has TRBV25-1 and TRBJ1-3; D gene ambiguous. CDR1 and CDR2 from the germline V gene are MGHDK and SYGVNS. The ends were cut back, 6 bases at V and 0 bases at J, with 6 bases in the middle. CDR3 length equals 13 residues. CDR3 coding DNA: TGTGCCAGCAGCGCCAGCTCTGGAAACACCATATATTTT. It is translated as CASSASSGNTIYF. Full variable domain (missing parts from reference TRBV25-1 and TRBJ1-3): EADIYQTPRYLVIGTGKKITLECSQTMGHDKMYWYQQDPGMELHLIHYSYGVNSTEKGDLSSESTVSRIRTEHFPLTLESARPSHTSQYLCASSASSGNTIYFGEGSWLTVV.

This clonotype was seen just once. CDR3 in amino acids: CASSQDRARDTQYF. The CDR3 nucleotides read TGCGCCAGCAGCCAAGATCGGGCTAGGGATACGCAGTATTTT. This chain connects TRBV4-1 to TRBJ2-3, with no clear D. The germline gives CDR1 MGHRA, CDR2 YSYEKL. The CDR3 runs to 14 residues. V dropped 0 bases and J dropped 6 bases, with 10 bases sitting between them.

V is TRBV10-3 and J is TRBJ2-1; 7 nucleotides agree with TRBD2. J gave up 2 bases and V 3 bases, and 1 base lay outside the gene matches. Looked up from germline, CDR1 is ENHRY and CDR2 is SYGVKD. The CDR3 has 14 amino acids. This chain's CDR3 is CAISDGTTYNEQFF. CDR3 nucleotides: TGTGCCATCAGTGACGGGACTACCTACAATGAGCAGTTCTTC.

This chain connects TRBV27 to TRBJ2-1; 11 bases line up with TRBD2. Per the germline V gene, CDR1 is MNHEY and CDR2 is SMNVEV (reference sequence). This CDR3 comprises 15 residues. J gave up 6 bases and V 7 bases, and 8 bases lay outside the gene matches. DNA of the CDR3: TGTGCCAGCACCTTTAGCGGGAGGGCCGTCAATGAGCAGTTCTTC. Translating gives CASTFSGRAVNEQFF.

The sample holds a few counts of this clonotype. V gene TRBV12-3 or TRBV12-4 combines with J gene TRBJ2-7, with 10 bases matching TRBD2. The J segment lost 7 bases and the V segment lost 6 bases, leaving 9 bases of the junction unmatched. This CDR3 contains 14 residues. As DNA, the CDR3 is TGTGCCAGCAGCCTGGGACTAGCGCTTCGAGAGCAGTACTTC. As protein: CASSLGLALREQYF.

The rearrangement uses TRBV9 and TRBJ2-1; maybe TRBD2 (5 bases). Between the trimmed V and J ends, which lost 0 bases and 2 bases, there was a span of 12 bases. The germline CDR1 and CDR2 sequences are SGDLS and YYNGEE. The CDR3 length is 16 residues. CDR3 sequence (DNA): TGTGCCAGCAGCGTAGTTCCGGCTAGCACCTACAATGAGCAGTTCTTC. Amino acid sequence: CASSVVPASTYNEQFF.

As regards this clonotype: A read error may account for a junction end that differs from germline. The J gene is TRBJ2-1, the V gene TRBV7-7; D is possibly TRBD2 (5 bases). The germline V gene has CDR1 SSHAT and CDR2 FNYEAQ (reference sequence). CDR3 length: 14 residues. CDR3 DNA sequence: TGTGCTAGCAGCGAGGGCCCCGGGGACAATGAGCAGTTCTTC. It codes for CASSEGPGDNEQFF.

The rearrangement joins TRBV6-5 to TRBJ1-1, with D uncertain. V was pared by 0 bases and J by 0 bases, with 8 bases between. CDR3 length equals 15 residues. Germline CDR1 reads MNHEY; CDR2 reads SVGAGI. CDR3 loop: CASSYSKFLNTEAFF. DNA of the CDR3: TGTGCCAGCAGTTACTCGAAGTTCTTGAACACTGAAGCTTTCTTT.

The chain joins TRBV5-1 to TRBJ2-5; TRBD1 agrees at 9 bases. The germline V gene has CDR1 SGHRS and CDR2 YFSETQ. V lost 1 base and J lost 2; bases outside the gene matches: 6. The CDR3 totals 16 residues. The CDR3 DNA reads TGCGCCAGCAGCTTGAGGCCCGGGACAGGGCAAGAGACCCAGTACTTC. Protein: CASSLRPGTGQETQYF.

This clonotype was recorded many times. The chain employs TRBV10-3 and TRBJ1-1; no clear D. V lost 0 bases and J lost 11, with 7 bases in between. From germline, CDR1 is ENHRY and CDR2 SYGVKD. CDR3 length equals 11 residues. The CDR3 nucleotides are TGTGCCATCAGTGAGTCCATGTCGGCTTTCTTT. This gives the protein CAISESMSAFF.

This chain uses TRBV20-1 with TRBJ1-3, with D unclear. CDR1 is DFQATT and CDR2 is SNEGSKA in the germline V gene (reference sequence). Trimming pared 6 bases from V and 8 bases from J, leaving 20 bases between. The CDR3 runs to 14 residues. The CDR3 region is CSATDGGKEDTIYF. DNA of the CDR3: TGCAGTGCCACCGATGGAGGGAAGGAGGACACCATATATTTT.

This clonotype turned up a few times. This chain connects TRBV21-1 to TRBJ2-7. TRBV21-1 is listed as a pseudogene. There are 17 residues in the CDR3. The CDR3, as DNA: TGTGCCAGCAGCTACTACCAGATTAGGATGTACGGGTATGAGCAGTACTTC. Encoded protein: CASSYYQIRMYGYEQYF.

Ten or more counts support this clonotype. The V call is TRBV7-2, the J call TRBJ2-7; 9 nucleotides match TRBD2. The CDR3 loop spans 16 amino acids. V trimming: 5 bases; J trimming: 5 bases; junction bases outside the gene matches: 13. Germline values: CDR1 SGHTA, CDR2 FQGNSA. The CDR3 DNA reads TGTGCCAGCAGCCCCATCTTGGGACTAGCTCCCCACGAGCAGTACTTC. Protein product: CASSPILGLAPHEQYF.

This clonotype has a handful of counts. The DNA of the CDR3 is TGCGCCAGCAGCGTAGGAGACAGGGCCACCTATGGCTACACCTTC. Protein product: CASSVGDRATYGYTF. The chain couples TRBV5-1 to TRBJ1-2; 7 positions agree with TRBD1. With V trimmed by 4 bases and J by 4 bases, 10 bases remained unmatched. Germline V CDR1 and CDR2: SGHRS, YFSETQ. This CDR3 is built from 15 residues.

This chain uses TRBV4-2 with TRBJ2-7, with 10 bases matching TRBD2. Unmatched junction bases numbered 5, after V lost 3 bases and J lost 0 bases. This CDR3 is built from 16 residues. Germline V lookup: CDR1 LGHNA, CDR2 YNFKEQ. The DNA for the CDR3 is TGTGCCAGCAGCCACCACCGGACTAGCGGCTCCTACGAGCAGTACTTC. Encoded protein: CASSHHRTSGSYEQYF.